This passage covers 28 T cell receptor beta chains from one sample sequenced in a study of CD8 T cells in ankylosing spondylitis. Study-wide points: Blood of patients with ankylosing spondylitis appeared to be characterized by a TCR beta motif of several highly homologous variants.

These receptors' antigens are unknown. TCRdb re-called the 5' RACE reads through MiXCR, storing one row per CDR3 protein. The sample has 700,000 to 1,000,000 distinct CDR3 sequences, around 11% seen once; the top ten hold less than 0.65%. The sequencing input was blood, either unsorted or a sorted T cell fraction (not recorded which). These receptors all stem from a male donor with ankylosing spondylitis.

CDR3 nucleotides: TGTGCCAGCAGTGGGGTGAAGACCTACGAGCAGTACTTC. It translates to CASSGVKTYEQYF. V usage is TRBV6-1 and J usage is TRBJ2-7; D not resolved. Germline V gene sequence: CDR1 MNHNS, CDR2 SASEGT. This CDR3 contains 13 residues. The V and J ends lost 4 bases and 2 bases respectively, with 9 bases between them.

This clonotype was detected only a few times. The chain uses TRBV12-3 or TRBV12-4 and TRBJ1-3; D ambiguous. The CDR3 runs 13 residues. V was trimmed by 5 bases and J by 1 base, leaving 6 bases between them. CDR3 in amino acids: CASSTNSGNTIYF. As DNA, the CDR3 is TGTGCCAGCAGTACCAATTCTGGAAACACCATATATTTT.

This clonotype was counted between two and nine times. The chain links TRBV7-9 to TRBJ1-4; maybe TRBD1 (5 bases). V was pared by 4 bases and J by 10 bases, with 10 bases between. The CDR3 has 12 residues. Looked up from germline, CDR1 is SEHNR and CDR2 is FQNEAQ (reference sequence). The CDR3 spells CASSSPGRKLFF. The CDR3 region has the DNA TGTGCCAGCAGCTCGCCAGGGCGAAAACTGTTTTTT.

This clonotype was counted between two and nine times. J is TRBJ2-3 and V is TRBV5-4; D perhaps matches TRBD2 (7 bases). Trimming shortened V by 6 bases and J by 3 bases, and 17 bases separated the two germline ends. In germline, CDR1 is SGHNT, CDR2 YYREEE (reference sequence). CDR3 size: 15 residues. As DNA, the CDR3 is TGTGCCAGCACCAAGAAGGAGGGGGGGACAGATACGCAGTATTTT. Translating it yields CASTKKEGGTDTQYF.

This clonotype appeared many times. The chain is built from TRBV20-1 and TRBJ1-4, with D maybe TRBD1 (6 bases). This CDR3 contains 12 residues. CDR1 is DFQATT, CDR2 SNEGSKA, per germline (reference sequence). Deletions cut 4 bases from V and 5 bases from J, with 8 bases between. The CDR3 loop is CSANRDNEKLFF. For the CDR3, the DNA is TGCAGTGCTAACAGGGACAATGAAAAACTGTTTTTT.

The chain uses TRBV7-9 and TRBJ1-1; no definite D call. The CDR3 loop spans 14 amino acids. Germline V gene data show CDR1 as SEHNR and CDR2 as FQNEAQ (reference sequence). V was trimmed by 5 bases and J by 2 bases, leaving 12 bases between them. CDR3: CASSPRQLNTEAFF. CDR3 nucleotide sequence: TGTGCCAGCAGCCCCAGGCAGCTTAACACTGAAGCTTTCTTT. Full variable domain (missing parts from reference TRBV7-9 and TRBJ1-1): DTGVSQNPRHKITKRGQNVTFRCDPISEHNRLYWYRQTLGQGPEFLTYFQNEAQLEKSRLLSDRFSAERPKGSFSTLEIQRTEQGDSAMYLCASSPRQLNTEAFFGQGTRLTVV.

The CDR3 coding sequence is TGTGCCAGCAGCCCGAAGGTAGGGACAGGGACCAATGAGCAGTTCTTC. This encodes CASSPKVGTGTNEQFF. The chain is built from TRBV7-9 and TRBJ2-1; TRBD1 matches at 9 bases. This CDR3 spans 16 amino acids. V lost 5 bases and J lost 6; bases outside the gene matches: 11. Germline CDR1 and CDR2: SEHNR and FQNEAQ (reference sequence).

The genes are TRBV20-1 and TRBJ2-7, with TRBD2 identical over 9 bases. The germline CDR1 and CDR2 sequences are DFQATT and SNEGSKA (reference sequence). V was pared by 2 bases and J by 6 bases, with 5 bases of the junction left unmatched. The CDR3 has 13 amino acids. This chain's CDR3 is CSARPPSGIEQYF. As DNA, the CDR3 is TGCAGTGCTAGACCTCCTAGCGGGATCGAGCAGTACTTC.

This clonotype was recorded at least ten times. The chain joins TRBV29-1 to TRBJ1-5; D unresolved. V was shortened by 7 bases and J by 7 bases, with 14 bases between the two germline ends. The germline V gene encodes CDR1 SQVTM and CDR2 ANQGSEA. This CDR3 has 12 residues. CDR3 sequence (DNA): TGCAGCGCGAAATGGGAGAACCAGCCCCAGCATTTT. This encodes CSAKWENQPQHF.

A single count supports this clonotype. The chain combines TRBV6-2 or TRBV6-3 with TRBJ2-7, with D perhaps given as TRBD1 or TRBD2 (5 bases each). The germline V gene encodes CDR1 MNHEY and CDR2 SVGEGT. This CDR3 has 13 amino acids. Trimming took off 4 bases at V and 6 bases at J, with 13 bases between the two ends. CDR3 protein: CASSWSGTGEQYF. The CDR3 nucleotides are TGTGCCAGCAGTTGGTCCGGGACGGGCGAGCAGTACTTC.

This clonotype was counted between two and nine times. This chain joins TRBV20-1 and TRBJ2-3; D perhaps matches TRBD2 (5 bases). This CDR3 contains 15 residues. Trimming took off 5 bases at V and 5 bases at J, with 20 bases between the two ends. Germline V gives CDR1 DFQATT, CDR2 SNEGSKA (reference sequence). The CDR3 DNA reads TGCAGTGCTGGCCGTCGGACTGGGATGGGAGATACGCAGTATTTT. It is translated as CSAGRRTGMGDTQYF.

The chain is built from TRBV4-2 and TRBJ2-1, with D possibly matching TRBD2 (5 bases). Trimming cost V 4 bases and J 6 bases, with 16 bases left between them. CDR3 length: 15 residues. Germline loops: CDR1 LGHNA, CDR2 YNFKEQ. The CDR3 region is CASSLGLAVSNEQFF. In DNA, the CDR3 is TGTGCCAGCAGCCTCGGACTCGCGGTTTCCAATGAGCAGTTCTTC.

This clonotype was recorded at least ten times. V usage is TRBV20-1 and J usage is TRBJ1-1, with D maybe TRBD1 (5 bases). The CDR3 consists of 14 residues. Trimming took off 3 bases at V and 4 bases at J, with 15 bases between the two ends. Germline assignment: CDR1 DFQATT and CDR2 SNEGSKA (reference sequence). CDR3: CSASWLGLVTEAFF. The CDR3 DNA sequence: TGCAGTGCTAGCTGGTTGGGGCTCGTCACTGAAGCTTTCTTT.

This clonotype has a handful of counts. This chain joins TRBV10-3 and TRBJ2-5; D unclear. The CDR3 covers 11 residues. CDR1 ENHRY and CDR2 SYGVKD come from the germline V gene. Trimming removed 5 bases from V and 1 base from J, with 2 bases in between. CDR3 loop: CAISSQETQYF. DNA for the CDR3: TGTGCCATCAGTAGCCAAGAGACCCAGTACTTC.

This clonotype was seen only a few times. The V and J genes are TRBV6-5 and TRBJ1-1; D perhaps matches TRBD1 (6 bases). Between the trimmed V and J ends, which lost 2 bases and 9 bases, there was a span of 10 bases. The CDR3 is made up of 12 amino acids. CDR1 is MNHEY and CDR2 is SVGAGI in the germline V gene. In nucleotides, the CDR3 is TGTGCCAGCAGTTACCCTGGACAGAAAGCTTTCTTT. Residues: CASSYPGQKAFF.

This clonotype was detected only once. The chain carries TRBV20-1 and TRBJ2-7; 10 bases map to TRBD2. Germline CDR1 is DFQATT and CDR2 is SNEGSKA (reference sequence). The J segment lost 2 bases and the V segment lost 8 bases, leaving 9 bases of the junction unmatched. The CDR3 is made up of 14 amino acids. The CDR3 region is CSPSRTSGPYEQYF. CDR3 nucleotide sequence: TGCAGTCCCAGCCGGACTAGCGGCCCCTACGAGCAGTACTTC.

In DNA, the CDR3 is TGTGCCACCGTGCCGGGAGAGACCCAGTACTTC. It yields the protein CATVPGETQYF. The rearrangement joins TRBV7-2 to TRBJ2-5; D call uncertain. CDR3 length: 11 amino acids. Germline loops: CDR1 SGHTA, CDR2 FQGNSA. V dropped 10 bases and J dropped 4 bases, with 10 bases sitting between them.

In nucleotides, the CDR3 is TGTGCCACCAGAGCAACCGGGACAGGGGACCTTGAGCAGTTCTTC. Translating gives CATRATGTGDLEQFF. The genes are TRBV15 and TRBJ2-1; 10 nucleotides align to TRBD1. Trimming took 6 bases from V and 9 from J; bases not matched to a gene: 11. The CDR3 is made up of 15 amino acids. CDR1 and CDR2 from the germline V gene are LNHNV and YYDKDF (reference sequence).

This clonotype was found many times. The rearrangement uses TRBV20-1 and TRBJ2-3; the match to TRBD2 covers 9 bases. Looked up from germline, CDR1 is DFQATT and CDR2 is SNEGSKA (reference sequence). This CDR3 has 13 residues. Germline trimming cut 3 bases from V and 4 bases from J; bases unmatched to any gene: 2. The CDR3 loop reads CSARGGGADTQYF. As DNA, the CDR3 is TGCAGTGCTAGGGGCGGGGGGGCAGATACGCAGTATTTT.

CDR3 amino acids: CASSQGPGAGYTF. The CDR3 nucleotides read TGTGCCAGCAGCCAAGGCCCCGGGGCTGGCTACACCTTC. The rearrangement links TRBV3-1 to TRBJ1-2; D is perhaps TRBD1 (5 bases). The CDR3 runs 13 residues. Germline V gene lookup returns CDR1 LGHDT and CDR2 YNNKEL (reference sequence). V was clipped by 1 base and J by 7 bases, with 10 bases between them. Variable domain in full (rest from reference TRBV3-1 and TRBJ1-2): DTAVSQTPKYLVTQMGNDKSIKCEQNLGHDTMYWYKQDSKKFLKIMFSYNNKELIINETVPNRFSPKSPDKAHLNLHINSLELGDSAVYFCASSQGPGAGYTFGSGTRLTVV.

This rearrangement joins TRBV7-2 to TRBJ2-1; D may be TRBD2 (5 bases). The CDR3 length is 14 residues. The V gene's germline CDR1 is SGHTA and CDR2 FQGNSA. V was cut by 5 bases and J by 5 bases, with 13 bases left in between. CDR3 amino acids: CASSPSSGNNEQFF. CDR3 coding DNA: TGTGCCAGCAGCCCGTCCTCGGGGAACAATGAGCAGTTCTTC.

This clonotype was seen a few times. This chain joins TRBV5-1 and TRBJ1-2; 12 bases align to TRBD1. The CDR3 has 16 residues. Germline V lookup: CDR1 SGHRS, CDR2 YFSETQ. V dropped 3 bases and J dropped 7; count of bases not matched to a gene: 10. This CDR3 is CASSSTSGTGGSGYTF. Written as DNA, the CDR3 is TGCGCCAGCAGCTCAACCTCCGGGACAGGGGGCTCTGGCTACACCTTC.

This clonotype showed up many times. This CDR3 reads CATRALGTEQYF. Here the CDR3 DNA reads TGTGCCACCAGGGCCTTAGGGACCGAGCAGTACTTC. V usage is TRBV10-3 and J usage is TRBJ2-7; D might be TRBD1 or TRBD2, each matching 5 bases. Trimming cost V 10 bases and J 6 bases, with 16 bases left between them. The CDR3 contains 12 residues. Germline assignment: CDR1 ENHRY and CDR2 SYGVKD.

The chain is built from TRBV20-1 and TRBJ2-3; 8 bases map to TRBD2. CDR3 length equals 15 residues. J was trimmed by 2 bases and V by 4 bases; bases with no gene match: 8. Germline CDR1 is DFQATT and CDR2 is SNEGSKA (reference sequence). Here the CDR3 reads CSATVWTSITDTQYF. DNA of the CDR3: TGCAGTGCTACAGTCTGGACTAGCATCACAGATACGCAGTATTTT.

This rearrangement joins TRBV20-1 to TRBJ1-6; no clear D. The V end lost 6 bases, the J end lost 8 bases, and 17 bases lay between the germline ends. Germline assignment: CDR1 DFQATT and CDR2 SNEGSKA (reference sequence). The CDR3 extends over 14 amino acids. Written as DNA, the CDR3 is TGCAGTGCAACCATACAAAATAAACATTCACCCCTCCACTTT. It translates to CSATIQNKHSPLHF.

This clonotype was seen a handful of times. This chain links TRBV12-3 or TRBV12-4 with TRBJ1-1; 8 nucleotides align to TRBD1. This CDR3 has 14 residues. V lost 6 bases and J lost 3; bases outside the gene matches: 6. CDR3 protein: CASRRTGLYTEAFF. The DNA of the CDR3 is TGTGCCAGCAGAAGGACAGGGCTCTACACTGAAGCTTTCTTT.

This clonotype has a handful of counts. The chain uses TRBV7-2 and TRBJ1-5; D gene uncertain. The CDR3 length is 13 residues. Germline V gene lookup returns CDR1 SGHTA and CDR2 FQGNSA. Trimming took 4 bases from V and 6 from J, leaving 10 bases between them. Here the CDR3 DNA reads TGTGCCAGCAGCTCCTCCTCGTTTCAGCCCCAGCATTTT. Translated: CASSSSSFQPQHF.

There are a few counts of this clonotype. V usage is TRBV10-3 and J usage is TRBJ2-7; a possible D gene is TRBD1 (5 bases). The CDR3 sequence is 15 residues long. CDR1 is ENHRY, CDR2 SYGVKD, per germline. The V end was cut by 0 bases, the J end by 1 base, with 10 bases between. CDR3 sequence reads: CAISESLTVSYEQYF. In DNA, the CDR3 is TGTGCCATCAGTGAGTCCTTGACAGTGTCCTACGAGCAGTACTTC.